Detailed here is one T cell receptor (beta chain). The CDR3 is 15 amino acids. In germline, CDR1 is SEHNR, CDR2 FQNEAQ (reference sequence). V lost 0 bases and J 0 bases, leaving 6 bases between the germline ends. Only in-frame clones appear in the TCRdb table, and some are missing; sequencing was by immunoSEQ multiplex PCR. The data show some 8,900 clones, about 73% seen once. These data belong to a study of OX40 agonist ivuxolimab in advanced cancers. This chain links TRBV7-9 with TRBJ1-5; D is possibly TRBD1 (5 bases). This sequence was found in an adult with an advanced solid tumor such as melanoma, head and neck, liver or kidney cancer. Here the sequenced sample was CD4+ or CD8+ T cells sorted from blood, taken in a trial of the OX40 agonist ivuxolimab. This CDR3 reads CASSLAGDSNQPQHF. The CDR3 DNA is TGTGCCAGCAGCTTAGCAGGGGATAGCAATCAGCCCCAGCATTTT.